The 12 T cell receptor beta chains given below trace back to one sample, sequenced in a study of T cell responses to AZD1222 COVID-19 vaccine. TCRdb keeps only in-frame clones here, not all; method: immunoSEQ multiplex PCR. The sample contains about 180,000 clones, 85% to 90% of which appear only once. The sample in question was peripheral blood, obtained on day 0 of AZD1222 vaccination. The receptors come from an adult in good health.

The sample holds one count of this clone. CDR3 bases: TGTGCCAGCAGCCGGGGGCAGGGTGAGGGTGGCTACACCTTC. Encoded protein: CASSRGQGEGGYTF. This chain connects TRBV6-5 to TRBJ1-2, with D possibly being TRBD1 (6 bases). CDR3 size: 14 residues. The germline V and J ends were trimmed by 6 bases and 7 bases, with 18 bases remaining between them. Germline CDR1 reads MNHEY; CDR2 reads SVGAGI.

The J gene is TRBJ2-2, the V gene TRBV6-5, with a tentative D call TRBD2 (6 bases). CDR1 and CDR2 from the germline V gene are MNHEY and SVGAGI. The CDR3 totals 16 residues. V dropped 4 bases and J dropped 1 base, with 13 bases sitting between them. The CDR3, as DNA: TGTGCCAGCAGTTCCCTCCGAGCGGGGAACACCGGGGAGCTGTTTTTT. It translates to CASSSLRAGNTGELFF.

The chain employs TRBV4-1 and TRBJ2-1; D is uncertain. Between the trimmed V and J ends, which lost 1 base and 2 bases, there was a span of 15 bases. CDR3 length: 17 residues. The V gene's germline CDR1 is MGHRA and CDR2 YSYEKL. The CDR3 region is CASSQGATRSTYNEQFF. DNA for the CDR3: TGCGCCAGCAGCCAAGGGGCTACGAGGTCGACCTACAATGAGCAGTTCTTC.

This clone was recorded once. The sample carries other DNA sequences with the same CDR3. The genes are TRBV18 and TRBJ2-7, with D perhaps matching TRBD1 (6 bases). From germline, CDR1 is KGHSH and CDR2 LQKENI. Trimming pared 0 bases from V and 3 bases from J, leaving 9 bases between. This CDR3 has 14 amino acids. The CDR3 DNA reads as TGTGCCAGCTCACCACCCGGACAGAACTACGAGCAGTACTTC. This translates into CASSPPGQNYEQYF.

This chain uses TRBV2 with TRBJ1-6, with a weak D call TRBD1 (6 bases). Germline V gene data show CDR1 as SNHLY and CDR2 as FYNNEI. V lost 2 bases and J lost 7, with 9 bases in between. CDR3 length: 14 amino acids. The CDR3 DNA sequence: TGTGCCAGCAGTGAAAGGGGGGGGAATTCACCCCTCCACTTT. Translating it yields CASSERGGNSPLHF. Supplemented by reference TRBV2 and TRBJ1-6, the full variable domain reads EPEVTQTPSHQVTQMGQEVILRCVPISNHLYFYWYRQILGQKVEFLVSFYNNEISEKSEIFDDQFSVERPDGSNFTLKIRSTKLEDSAMYFCASSERGGNSPLHFGNGTRLTVT.

The chain uses TRBV4-1 and TRBJ1-1; a weak D match, TRBD1 (5 bases). V was pared by 0 bases and J by 3 bases, with 14 bases between. The CDR3 is made up of 16 amino acids. Germline-derived CDR1 and CDR2 are MGHRA and YSYEKL. The CDR3, as DNA: TGCGCCAGCAGCCAAGAGGCAGGGCGGTTGGACACTGAAGCTTTCTTT. The encoded protein is CASSQEAGRLDTEAFF.

DNA of the CDR3: TGTGCCAGCACTAAACAGGGGAGCTCCTATAATTCACCCCTCCACTTT. As protein: CASTKQGSSYNSPLHF. The V gene is TRBV6-7, the J gene TRBJ1-6, with 7 bases lining up with TRBD1. TRBV6-7 is marked as an open reading frame, function uncertain. Losses at the gene ends were 7 bases for V and 0 bases for J; bases not matched to a gene: 6. This CDR3 is 16 amino acids long.

This clone was recorded only once. The chain carries TRBV6-1 and TRBJ2-2; 9 nucleotides line up with TRBD1. V lost 3 bases and J lost 6; bases outside the gene matches: 11. Germline CDR1 is MNHNS and CDR2 is SASEGT. The CDR3 sequence is 17 residues long. The CDR3 coding sequence is TGTGCCAGCAGTGATGTCCTTTGGACAGGGGATCCCGGGGAGCTGTTTTTT. Its translation is CASSDVLWTGDPGELFF.

The chain links TRBV24-1 to TRBJ1-2; D ambiguous. The CDR3 is 15 amino acids. Germline CDR1 and CDR2: KGHDR and SFDVKD. Trimming left V 4 bases short and J 5 bases short, with 16 bases between. In DNA form, the CDR3 reads TGTGCCACCAGTGACCGCCGTGCAGGAAATTATGGCTACACCTTC. This encodes CATSDRRAGNYGYTF.

This chain links TRBV28 with TRBJ1-5; D gene unclear. The V end lost 6 bases, the J end lost 0 bases, and 15 bases lay between the germline ends. Germline CDR1 and CDR2: MDHEN and SYDVKM. CDR3 length equals 16 residues. This chain's CDR3 is CASRRGRADSNQPQHF. The CDR3 coding sequence is TGTGCCAGCAGGAGAGGGAGGGCTGATAGCAATCAGCCCCAGCATTTT. The whole variable domain, filled in from reference TRBV28 and TRBJ1-5, reads DVKVTQSSRYLVKRTGEKVFLECVQDMDHENMFWYRQDPGLGLRLIYFSYDVKMKEKGDIPEGYSVSREKKERFSLILESASTNQTSMYLCASRRGRADSNQPQHFGDGTRLSIL.

The chain has TRBV5-1 and TRBJ1-1, with 7 nucleotides matching TRBD1. The CDR3 is 14 amino acids. V was pared by 4 bases and J by 11 bases, with 14 bases of the junction left unmatched. Germline values: CDR1 SGHRS, CDR2 YFSETQ. The CDR3 spells CASSPDRLGEVAFF. CDR3 sequence (DNA): TGCGCCAGCAGCCCGGACAGGCTGGGCGAGGTGGCTTTCTTT.

V usage is TRBV5-5 and J usage is TRBJ1-5; D not certain. Trimming took 0 bases from V and 6 from J, leaving 13 bases between them. CDR3 length: 15 amino acids. The V gene's germline CDR1 is SGHKS and CDR2 YYEKEE (reference sequence). The CDR3 coding sequence is TGTGCCAGCAGCTTGGGGATCGCGATCGGTCAGCCCCAGCATTTT. Protein sequence: CASSLGIAIGQPQHF.